These 19 T cell receptor beta chains share one sample of origin, sequenced in a study of shared clonotypes between healthy human individuals. Measured with immunoSEQ multiplex PCR; TCRdb has only the in-frame clones, and not every one. The repertoire includes millions of clones, around 96% of them detected once, and 0.85% to 1.2% sits in the top ten. Naive CD8 isolation took CD45RO-negative cells positively selected for CCR7 and excluded terminally differentiated effector memory CD45RA+ cells. Input material: naive CD8+ T cells sorted from blood. The source is a man aged 18 to 35 in good health.

This rearrangement joins TRBV13 to TRBJ2-3, with a weak D call TRBD2 (6 bases). Germline CDR1 reads PRHDT; CDR2 reads FYEKMQ (reference sequence). The V gene lost 5 bases and the J gene lost 3 bases, with 21 bases spanning the gap. CDR3 length equals 17 residues. The CDR3 sequence is CASSLLRAGRQTDTQYF. Here the CDR3 DNA reads TGTGCCAGCAGCCTCCTCCGGGCGGGACGGCAAACAGATACGCAGTATTTT.

The V call is TRBV18, the J call TRBJ2-3; D might be TRBD2 (6 bases). The V gene lost 5 bases and the J gene lost 0 bases, with 12 bases spanning the gap. This CDR3 has 15 amino acids. Looked up from germline, CDR1 is KGHSH and CDR2 is LQKENI. The CDR3 is CASSSGTRSTDTQYF. The CDR3 coding sequence is TGTGCCAGCTCAAGTGGGACTCGGAGCACAGATACGCAGTATTTT.

Notes on this clone: Other nucleotide sequences from this sample produce the same CDR3. The chain links TRBV27 to TRBJ1-1; D is undetermined. V lost 2 bases and J lost 0, with 7 bases in between. The CDR3 runs 14 residues. Germline values: CDR1 MNHEY, CDR2 SMNVEV (reference sequence). The CDR3 DNA reads TGTGCCAGCAGTTTAAGCCTGATGAACACTGAAGCTTTCTTT. As protein: CASSLSLMNTEAFF.

V usage is TRBV5-1 and J usage is TRBJ2-7, with a weak D call TRBD1 (6 bases). The CDR3 spans 15 residues. V was pared by 2 bases and J by 5 bases, with 17 bases between. Germline CDR1 is SGHRS and CDR2 is YFSETQ. Written as DNA, the CDR3 is TGCGCCAGCAGCTTTAGGGGACACCCTATGGACGAGCAGTACTTC. This sequence encodes CASSFRGHPMDEQYF.

This chain uses TRBV19 with TRBJ1-2; D remains ambiguous. V was shortened by 4 bases and J by 6 bases, with 9 bases between the two germline ends. Germline V gene lookup returns CDR1 LNHDA and CDR2 SQIVND (reference sequence). The CDR3 spans 12 residues. The CDR3 region has the DNA TGTGCCAGTAGTACGGGCATAGATGGCTACACCTTC. It encodes CASSTGIDGYTF.

This chain connects TRBV27 to TRBJ2-7; the D gene is possibly TRBD2 (5 bases). CDR1 MNHEY and CDR2 SMNVEV come from the germline V gene (reference sequence). The CDR3 has 16 amino acids. V was shortened by 4 bases and J by 2 bases, with 18 bases between the two germline ends. This CDR3 is CASSSRTGISPYEQYF. The CDR3 DNA reads TGTGCCAGCAGTTCCAGAACCGGGATCAGTCCCTACGAGCAGTACTTC.

The count of this clone is one. The chain joins TRBV5-1 to TRBJ1-6, with D possibly matching TRBD1 (5 bases). Trimming pared 5 bases from V and 10 bases from J, leaving 16 bases between. The CDR3 is 14 amino acids. Germline V gene data show CDR1 as SGHRS and CDR2 as YFSETQ. Here the CDR3 reads CASRFYLGDSPLHF. The CDR3 DNA is TGCGCCAGCAGGTTTTATCTCGGGGACTCACCCCTCCACTTT.

In nucleotides, the CDR3 is TGTGCCAGTAGTATGTATACCGGGACGAACACTGAAGCTTTCTTT. It is translated as CASSMYTGTNTEAFF. The chain is built from TRBV19 and TRBJ1-1; D is perhaps TRBD1 (5 bases). V shed 3 bases and J shed 1 base, with 12 bases lying between them. CDR1 is LNHDA and CDR2 is SQIVND in the germline V gene (reference sequence). The CDR3 contains 15 residues.

J is TRBJ2-7 and V is TRBV27, with D unresolved. This CDR3 spans 13 amino acids. V shed 5 bases and J shed 3 bases, with 11 bases lying between them. Germline-derived CDR1 and CDR2 are MNHEY and SMNVEV (reference sequence). The CDR3 reads CASSIAGHYEQYF. DNA for the CDR3: TGTGCCAGCAGTATAGCTGGGCACTACGAGCAGTACTTC.

V and J are TRBV13 and TRBJ2-5; D is unresolved. This CDR3 comprises 14 residues. Germline loops: CDR1 PRHDT, CDR2 FYEKMQ (reference sequence). V was cut by 3 bases and J by 0 bases, with 8 bases left in between. The CDR3 loop is CASSFGEDQETQYF. In DNA, the CDR3 is TGTGCCAGCAGCTTCGGTGAAGACCAAGAGACCCAGTACTTC.

The chain links TRBV7-8 to TRBJ1-6; TRBD1 might be the D (5 bases). This CDR3 has 16 amino acids. From germline, CDR1 is SGHVS and CDR2 FQNEAQ. V shed 1 base and J shed 4 bases, with 11 bases lying between them. The DNA for the CDR3 is TGTGCCAGCAGCTTAGAGTACGGGGGATATAATTCACCCCTCCACTTT. Translation: CASSLEYGGYNSPLHF.

This rearrangement joins TRBV6-7 to TRBJ1-6; D perhaps matches TRBD1 (6 bases). TRBV6-7 is labeled an ORF, and its function is uncertain. The CDR3 contains 15 residues. Trimming took 8 bases from V and 5 from J, leaving 16 bases between them. CDR3 sequence reads: CASPPGASNNSPLHF. Written as DNA, the CDR3 is TGTGCCAGCCCCCCGGGGGCCAGCAATAATTCACCCCTCCACTTT.

This sequence joins TRBV7-9 and TRBJ1-4; D gene uncertain. The CDR3 is 15 amino acids. Trimming took off 6 bases at V and 5 bases at J, with 16 bases between the two ends. Germline CDR1 reads SEHNR; CDR2 reads FQNEAQ (reference sequence). As DNA, the CDR3 is TGTGCCAGCAGTCCCCGGGATCACCCGAATGAAAAACTGTTTTTT. Translation: CASSPRDHPNEKLFF.

The genes are TRBV7-9 and TRBJ1-5; 8 bases match TRBD1. The junction had 4 bases not matched to a gene; V was cut back by 5 bases and J by 1 base. The CDR3 contains 15 residues. The V gene's germline CDR1 is SEHNR and CDR2 FQNEAQ (reference sequence). The CDR3 sequence: CASSMDRESNQPQHF. In DNA form, the CDR3 reads TGTGCCAGCAGCATGGACAGGGAGAGCAATCAGCCCCAGCATTTT. The whole variable domain, remainder taken from reference TRBV7-9 and TRBJ1-5, is DTGVSQNPRHKITKRGQNVTFRCDPISEHNRLYWYRQTLGQGPEFLTYFQNEAQLEKSRLLSDRFSAERPKGSFSTLEIQRTEQGDSAMYLCASSMDRESNQPQHFGDGTRLSIL.

Remarks on this clone: At the DNA level, this CDR3 is encoded by other sequences in the same sample as well. The chain links TRBV9 to TRBJ2-3, with 7 bases that match TRBD2. V lost 3 bases, J lost 1 base, and 2 bases stayed unmatched. Germline CDR1 is SGDLS and CDR2 is YYNGEE. CDR3 size: 14 residues. The CDR3 region is CASSGTSGTDTQYF. The CDR3 region has the DNA TGTGCCAGCAGCGGAACTAGCGGCACAGATACGCAGTATTTT.

This rearrangement joins TRBV13 to TRBJ2-5; TRBD1 might be the D (5 bases). V lost 1 base and J lost 5, with 14 bases in between. Germline lookup yields CDR1 PRHDT and CDR2 FYEKMQ (reference sequence). CDR3 length: 15 residues. The CDR3 sequence is CASSLVTGQAETQYF. The CDR3 DNA reads TGTGCCAGCAGCTTAGTAACAGGTCAAGCGGAGACCCAGTACTTC.

V and J are TRBV7-9 and TRBJ2-1; 10 bases are shared with TRBD2. The CDR3 sequence is 16 residues long. Per germline, CDR1 SEHNR and CDR2 FQNEAQ (reference sequence). The junction had 8 bases not matched to a gene; V was cut back by 5 bases and J by 4 bases. The CDR3 reads CASSPASGGRYNEQFF. The CDR3 DNA sequence: TGTGCCAGCAGCCCCGCTAGCGGGGGAAGATACAATGAGCAGTTCTTC.

This clone occurred once. Additional DNA sequences in this sample encode the identical CDR3. The chain has TRBV6-6 and TRBJ2-7, with 9 bases matching TRBD1. Germline V gene data show CDR1 as MNHNY and CDR2 as SVGAGI (reference sequence). The CDR3 covers 11 residues. V lost 8 bases, J lost 4 bases, and 0 bases stayed unmatched. DNA for the CDR3: TGTGCCAGCGGGACAGGGTACGAGCAGTACTTC. This sequence encodes CASGTGYEQYF.

This chain uses TRBV4-1 with TRBJ2-7; perhaps TRBD2 as D (6 bases). The CDR3 length is 17 residues. Trimming removed 1 base at V and 3 bases at J, with 19 bases between. CDR1 and CDR2 (germline): MGHRA, YSYEKL. The DNA of the CDR3 is TGCGCCAGCAGCCAAGCCCTCGGGCCGGGACTGCACTACGAGCAGTACTTC. Protein: CASSQALGPGLHYEQYF.